This T cell receptor beta chain was recorded in a study of T-cell memory formation after mild COVID-19. Findings and limits, study-wide: Prior to infection, memory already included some responding clones, suggesting cross-reactive memory joined. Day 15 to 85 contracting clones showed balanced CD4/CD8; later expanders leaned CD4+. Unconfirmed was the SARS-CoV-2 specificity of second-wave clones that peaked on day 37.

Germline lookup yields CDR1 KGHDR and CDR2 SFDVKD. CDR3 length equals 17 residues. Comment on this clonotype: What it binds is not known. One junction end does not reproduce the germline sequence, and a read error may be involved.

UMIs and sample barcodes were carried by the TCR alpha and TCR beta cDNA libraries that 5'RACE produced using constant-segment primers. TCRdb used MiXCR to reprocess the 5' RACE reads, holding one entry per CDR3 protein. The table records a few hundred thousand distinct CDR3 sequences, 20% to 25% of them present only once. Sequenced: PBMCs or a T cell subset sorted from them (not recorded which). This rearrangement joins TRBV24-1 to TRBJ2-1; 8 nucleotides match TRBD1. This receptor was taken from a man between 18 and 35 years old who had mild COVID-19 (a few samples of this study predate the infection). Cell type and time point are not known. This CDR3 is CATSEHRTGSSSYNEQF. CDR3 bases: TGTGCCACCAGTGAGCACCGGACAGGGTCGTCGTCCTACAATGAGCAGTTC.